This section outlines one T cell receptor (beta chain) sequence together with its context. Its antigen is not identified. The sample belongs to a study of cytomegalovirus exposure and HLA in healthy donors. PCR amplification relied on 60 Vbeta primers (plus 13 Jbeta primers). Repertoires were generated with immunoSEQ multiplex PCR, while TCRdb's copy carries only in-frame clones and drops some. The sample records around 93,000 clones, approximately 80% being singletons. The CDR3 consists of 13 residues. Per the germline V gene, CDR1 is SNHLY and CDR2 is FYNNEI. V was clipped by 4 bases and J by 5 bases; unmatched bases: 1. Overall study results and limits: A missense DCLRE1C variant was associated with V- and J-gene trimming of TCR beta chains in a later analysis, and an independent cohort replicated the association. The study carried out a later analysis of TCR beta sequences. It associated about 15,000 of them with specific HLA alleles at a false discovery rate of 0.05. Reports indicate that TCR beta sequences accurately predicted the HLA-A and HLA-B alleles of most subjects. Cytomegalovirus status was reportedly diagnosed by the classifier with high sensitivity and specificity.

The chain has TRBV2 and TRBJ1-5; 8 nucleotides match TRBD1. Sequencing input: PBMCs. This receptor was taken from a man aged 50 or older in good health and CMV-seronegative. CDR3 region: CASSADRDQPQHF. CDR3 nucleotides: TGTGCCAGCAGTGCGGACAGGGATCAGCCCCAGCATTTT.